This TCR beta chain was recovered during a study of cytomegalovirus exposure and HLA in healthy donors. Broader study findings: It was shown in a later analysis that HLA-associated TCR beta chains were more clonally expanded than other, equally common chains. Some V segments (TRBV6-2 and TRBV6-3 among them) were excluded as indistinguishable. In an earlier analysis, productive rearrangement rates for most beta V segments clustered near 87% or 30%.

As regards this clone: Its antigen is unknown.

V dropped 4 bases and J dropped 4; count of bases not matched to a gene: 11. CDR1 and CDR2 from the germline V gene are LNHDA and SQIVND (reference sequence). The CDR3 is made up of 16 amino acids. PCR primers comprised 60 Vbeta and 13 Jbeta primers. The method was immunoSEQ multiplex PCR; TCRdb's version includes in-frame clones alone and lacks a portion of them. Of about 76,000 clones listed, 70% to 85% are singletons. The V gene is TRBV19, the J gene TRBJ2-3, with TRBD1 identical over 7 bases. The sample consisted of PBMCs. This TCR was sampled from a man in his thirties or forties in good health and CMV-seronegative. The CDR3 spells CASSTPDRAYADTQYF. In nucleotides, the CDR3 is TGTGCCAGTAGTACCCCCGACAGGGCCTATGCAGATACGCAGTATTTT. Using reference TRBV19 and TRBJ2-3 for the parts outside the CDR3, the full variable domain is DGGITQSPKYLFRKEGQNVTLSCEQNLNHDAMYWYRQDPGQGLRLIYYSQIVNDFQKGDIAEGYSVSREKKESFPLTVTSAQKNPTAFYLCASSTPDRAYADTQYFGPGTRLTVL.